Below, 21 T cell receptor beta chains from the same sample are listed, as sequenced in a study of spatial heterogeneity in lung cancer. TCRdb re-called the 5' RACE reads through MiXCR, storing one row per CDR3 protein. The table shows 35,000 to 55,000 distinct CDR3 sequences, with approximately 24% occurring only once. Time point specified: blood at routine non-recurrence follow-up after resection. Sequencing was performed on PBMCs, taken at follow-up. All receptors come from a female donor with early-stage non-small cell lung cancer.

The chain links TRBV6-6 to TRBJ2-2; no clear D gene. The length of the CDR3 is 14 residues. CDR1 and CDR2 (germline): MNHNY, SVGAGI (reference sequence). Trimming pared 2 bases from V and 6 bases from J, leaving 10 bases between. Written as DNA, the CDR3 is TGTGCCAGCAGTTACATCGGTGGGTCCGGGGAGCTGTTTTTT. It translates to CASSYIGGSGELFF.

This clonotype was seen many times. The rearrangement uses TRBV29-1 and TRBJ2-3, with 7 positions matching TRBD2. Germline V gene lookup returns CDR1 SQVTM and CDR2 ANQGSEA. The CDR3 runs 15 residues. Germline trimming cut 2 bases from V and 0 bases from J; bases unmatched to any gene: 5. CDR3 region: CSVERREWSTDTQYF. The CDR3 DNA sequence: TGCAGCGTTGAACGGCGGGAGTGGAGCACAGATACGCAGTATTTT.

This clonotype was seen ten or more times. The chain has TRBV6-2 or TRBV6-3 and TRBJ2-2; 9 positions agree with TRBD1. The V gene's germline CDR1 is MNHEY and CDR2 SVGEGT. J gave up 5 bases and V 5 bases, and 6 bases lay outside the gene matches. The CDR3 contains 15 residues. The CDR3 coding sequence is TGTGCCAGCAGTAAATGGGACAGGGAAACCGGGGAGCTGTTTTTT. Its protein product is CASSKWDRETGELFF.

In its sample, this clonotype was seen a few times. The CDR3 sequence is CSAMGGAGANVLTF. In nucleotides, the CDR3 is TGCAGTGCTATGGGGGGCGCCGGGGCCAACGTCCTGACTTTC. The V call is TRBV20-1, the J call TRBJ2-6; the D gene could be TRBD1 or TRBD2 (6 bases each). The ends were cut back, 4 bases at V and 4 bases at J, with 11 bases in the middle. The CDR3 runs 14 residues. CDR1 and CDR2 (germline): DFQATT, SNEGSKA (reference sequence).

The chain recombines TRBV5-1 with TRBJ2-1; 11 nucleotides line up with TRBD2. With 4 bases clipped from V and 3 bases from J, the junction kept 3 bases outside the gene matches. Germline CDR1 reads SGHRS; CDR2 reads YFSETQ. CDR3 length: 15 amino acids. CDR3 in amino acids: CASSITSGGYNEQFF. DNA of the CDR3: TGCGCCAGCAGCATTACTAGCGGGGGCTACAATGAGCAGTTCTTC.

This clonotype was picked up a small number of times. The chain couples TRBV5-1 to TRBJ1-1, with D uncertain. Germline V gene sequence: CDR1 SGHRS, CDR2 YFSETQ. The CDR3 is made up of 13 amino acids. V lost 0 bases, J lost 10 bases, and 13 bases lay in between. The CDR3, as DNA: TGCGCCAGCAGCTTGGCCGGGAGGAGTCGAGCTTTCTTT. Protein: CASSLAGRSRAFF. The complete variable domain, with remaining parts taken from reference TRBV5-1 and TRBJ1-1, reads KAGVTQTPRYLIKTRGQQVTLSCSPISGHRSVSWYQQTPGQGLQFLFEYFSETQRNKGNFPGRFSGRQFSNSRSEMNVSTLELGDSALYLCASSLAGRSRAFFGQGTRLTVV.

The V gene is TRBV30, the J gene TRBJ2-5; D unclear. This CDR3 comprises 13 residues. From germline, CDR1 is GTSNPN and CDR2 SVGIG (reference sequence). The ends were cut back, 4 bases at V and 2 bases at J, with 11 bases in the middle. CDR3 in amino acids: CAWTIALQETQYF. CDR3 nucleotide sequence: TGTGCCTGGACAATTGCTTTACAAGAGACCCAGTACTTC.

The chain joins TRBV20-1 to TRBJ2-5; D is perhaps TRBD2 (6 bases). CDR1 DFQATT and CDR2 SNEGSKA come from the germline V gene (reference sequence). This CDR3 is built from 13 residues. V was clipped by 7 bases and J by 3 bases, with 15 bases between them. This CDR3 reads CSGFGGRKETQYF. CDR3 nucleotide sequence: TGCAGTGGGTTCGGGGGACGGAAAGAGACCCAGTACTTC.

The rearrangement links TRBV11-2 to TRBJ2-1; 7 bases agree with TRBD2. V shed 5 bases and J 7 bases; nucleotides not matched to a gene: 17. Germline values: CDR1 SGHAT, CDR2 FQNNGV. This CDR3 is 17 amino acids long. The CDR3 spells CASSPRGTRGRWNEQFF. The CDR3 coding sequence is TGTGCCAGCAGCCCACGTGGAACTCGCGGGAGATGGAATGAGCAGTTCTTC.

The J gene is TRBJ2-1, the V gene TRBV5-1; D call uncertain. The CDR3 is made up of 13 amino acids. Trimming pared 0 bases from V and 2 bases from J, leaving 3 bases between. Germline V gene sequence: CDR1 SGHRS, CDR2 YFSETQ. DNA for the CDR3: TGCGCCAGCAGCTTGGTTACCTACAATGAGCAGTTCTTC. Amino acid sequence: CASSLVTYNEQFF.

Ten or more counts support this clonotype. The V call is TRBV24-1, the J call TRBJ1-2; maybe TRBD1 (5 bases). Looked up from germline, CDR1 is KGHDR and CDR2 is SFDVKD. This CDR3 region has 14 residues. The V end was cut by 7 bases, the J end by 7 bases, with 18 bases between. The CDR3 is CATRPSGDESGYTF. CDR3 nucleotide sequence: TGTGCCACCAGACCTAGCGGGGACGAGAGTGGCTACACCTTC.

In its sample, this clonotype was seen a few times. The junction departs from germline at one end; a sequencing error may be responsible. The CDR3 DNA reads TGTGCTAGCAGCGTTACTAGCGGGTCTAACGAGCAGTACTTC. This encodes CASSVTSGSNEQYF. V is TRBV7-7 and J is TRBJ2-7; 9 positions match TRBD2. Germline V lookup: CDR1 SSHAT, CDR2 FNYEAQ (reference sequence). The CDR3 length is 14 residues.

This clonotype was counted many times. V and J are TRBV7-8 and TRBJ2-1, with 7 bases that match TRBD2. The V gene end was trimmed by 6 bases and the J gene end by 5 bases; junction bases not matched to a gene: 7. The CDR3 runs to 14 residues. Germline V lookup: CDR1 SGHVS, CDR2 FQNEAQ. The CDR3 DNA reads TGTGCCAGCAGTCCCGGGGGACTACACAATGAGCAGTTCTTC. This sequence encodes CASSPGGLHNEQFF.

This clonotype appeared many times. The rearrangement uses TRBV7-2 and TRBJ1-5; tentatively, D is TRBD1 (6 bases). Germline lookup yields CDR1 SGHTA and CDR2 FQGNSA. This CDR3 comprises 16 residues. V was clipped by 5 bases and J by 6 bases, with 20 bases between them. The CDR3 loop is CASSLLDRRLGQPQHF. CDR3 nucleotide sequence: TGTGCCAGCAGCCTTTTGGACAGACGTTTAGGTCAGCCCCAGCATTTT.

The genes are TRBV5-1 and TRBJ2-7; TRBD1 matches 7 bases. Germline V gene data show CDR1 as SGHRS and CDR2 as YFSETQ. The CDR3 covers 12 residues. V was clipped by 3 bases and J by 5 bases; unmatched bases: 2. The CDR3 reads CASSSTGNEQYF. For the CDR3, the DNA is TGCGCCAGCAGCTCGACAGGGAACGAGCAGTACTTC.

This clonotype came up once. The rearrangement joins TRBV7-2 to TRBJ1-1; D is possibly TRBD1 (5 bases). V lost 4 bases and J 3 bases, leaving 15 bases between the germline ends. From germline, CDR1 is SGHTA and CDR2 FQGNSA. The CDR3 loop spans 15 amino acids. As DNA, the CDR3 is TGTGCCAGCAGCTCCGAAAGGGACTTGCACACTGAAGCTTTCTTT. Translation gives CASSSERDLHTEAFF. The full variable domain, completed using reference TRBV7-2 and TRBJ1-1, is GAGVSQSPSNKVTEKGKDVELRCDPISGHTALYWYRQSLGQGLEFLIYFQGNSAPDKSGLPSDRFSAERTGGSVSTLTIQRTQQEDSAVYLCASSSERDLHTEAFFGQGTRLTVV.

This clonotype has a handful of counts. J is TRBJ1-1 and V is TRBV29-1; no clear D. The CDR3 totals 15 residues. Germline CDR1 reads SQVTM; CDR2 reads ANQGSEA. Trimming stripped 5 bases from V and 1 base from J, with 17 bases between. This chain's CDR3 is CSVNPRGGANTEAFF. In nucleotides, the CDR3 is TGCAGCGTTAACCCTCGAGGAGGCGCGAACACTGAAGCTTTCTTT.

The chain couples TRBV11-1 to TRBJ2-1, with D possibly being TRBD2 (6 bases). Germline CDR1 SGHAT, CDR2 FQDESV (reference sequence). The germline V and J ends were trimmed by 8 bases and 8 bases, with 19 bases remaining between them. This CDR3 comprises 14 residues. Here the CDR3 DNA reads TGTGCCAGCCGCCGTAGCGGCCGTATGGATGAGCAGTTCTTC. As protein: CASRRSGRMDEQFF.

This clonotype was counted a few times. Sequence at one end of the junction differs from germline and may be a read error. The chain recombines TRBV24-1 with TRBJ1-3; D uncertain. The germline V gene has CDR1 KGHDR and CDR2 SFDVKD. The CDR3 is 18 residues long. The CDR3 DNA is TGTGCCACCAGCCAGATCGGACCAAGCCGGTCCTCTGAAAACACCATATATTTT. It is translated as CATSQIGPSRSSENTIYF.

This clonotype has a count of ten or more. The rearrangement links TRBV10-2 to TRBJ2-7, with D perhaps matching TRBD2 (5 bases). Between the trimmed V and J ends, which lost 10 bases and 2 bases, there was a span of 24 bases. This CDR3 is built from 16 residues. Germline CDR1 reads WSHSY; CDR2 reads SAAADI. The CDR3 protein is CATDSAGPVNTYEQYF. In DNA form, the CDR3 reads TGCGCCACTGACTCGGCGGGTCCCGTAAATACCTACGAGCAGTACTTC.

This chain connects TRBV18 to TRBJ1-1; a weak D match, TRBD1 (5 bases). V lost 1 base, J lost 3 bases, and 9 bases lay in between. This CDR3 region has 14 residues. Germline V gene sequence: CDR1 KGHSH, CDR2 LQKENI. The CDR3, as DNA: TGTGCCAGCTCACCACAGGGGTTGGACACTGAAGCTTTCTTT. This translates into CASSPQGLDTEAFF.